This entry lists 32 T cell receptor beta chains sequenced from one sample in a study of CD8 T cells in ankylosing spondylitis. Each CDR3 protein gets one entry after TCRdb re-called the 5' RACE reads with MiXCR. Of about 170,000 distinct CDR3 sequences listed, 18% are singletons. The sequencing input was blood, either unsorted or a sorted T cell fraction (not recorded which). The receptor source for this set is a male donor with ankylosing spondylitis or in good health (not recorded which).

CDR3 coding DNA: TGTACCTTCAGTTTAACTGACCCGGGACTAGCGGGAGATAATGAGCAGTTCTTC. Its translation: CTFSLTDPGLAGDNEQFF. The rearrangement joins TRBV2 to TRBJ2-1; 14 nucleotides match TRBD2. Germline V gene lookup returns CDR1 SNHLY and CDR2 FYNNEI. The CDR3 totals 18 residues.

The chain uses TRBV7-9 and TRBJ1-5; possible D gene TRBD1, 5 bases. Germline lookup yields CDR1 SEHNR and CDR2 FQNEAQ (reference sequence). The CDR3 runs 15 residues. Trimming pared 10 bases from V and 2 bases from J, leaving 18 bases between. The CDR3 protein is CATSPRGDGNQPQHF. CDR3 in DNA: TGTGCCACGTCGCCTCGGGGGGATGGCAATCAGCCCCAGCATTTT.

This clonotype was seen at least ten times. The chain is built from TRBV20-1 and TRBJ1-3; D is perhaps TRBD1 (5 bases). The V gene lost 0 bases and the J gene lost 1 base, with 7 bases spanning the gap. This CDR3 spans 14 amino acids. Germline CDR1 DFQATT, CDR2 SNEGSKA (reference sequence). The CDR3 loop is CSARDGASGNTIYF. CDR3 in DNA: TGCAGTGCTAGAGATGGGGCGTCTGGAAACACCATATATTTT.

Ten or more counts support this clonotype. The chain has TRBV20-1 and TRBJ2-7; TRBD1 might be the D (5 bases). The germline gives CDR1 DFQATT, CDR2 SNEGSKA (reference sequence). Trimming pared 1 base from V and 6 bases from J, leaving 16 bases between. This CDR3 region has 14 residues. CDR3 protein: CSARGSDRVPEQYF. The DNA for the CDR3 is TGCAGTGCTAGAGGGAGTGACAGAGTCCCCGAGCAGTACTTC.

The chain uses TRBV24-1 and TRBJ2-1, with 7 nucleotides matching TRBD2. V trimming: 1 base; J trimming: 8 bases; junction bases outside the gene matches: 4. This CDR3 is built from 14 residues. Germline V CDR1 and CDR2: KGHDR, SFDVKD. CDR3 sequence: CATSDFGGSDEQFF. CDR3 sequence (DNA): TGTGCCACCAGTGATTTTGGCGGGAGTGATGAGCAGTTCTTC.

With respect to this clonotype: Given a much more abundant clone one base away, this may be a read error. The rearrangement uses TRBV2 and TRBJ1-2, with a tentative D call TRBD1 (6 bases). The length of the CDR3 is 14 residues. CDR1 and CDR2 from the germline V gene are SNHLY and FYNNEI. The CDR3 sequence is CTSMRGRTNYGYTF. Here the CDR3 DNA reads TGTACCAGCATGCGGGGGCGGACCAACTATGGCTACACCTTC.

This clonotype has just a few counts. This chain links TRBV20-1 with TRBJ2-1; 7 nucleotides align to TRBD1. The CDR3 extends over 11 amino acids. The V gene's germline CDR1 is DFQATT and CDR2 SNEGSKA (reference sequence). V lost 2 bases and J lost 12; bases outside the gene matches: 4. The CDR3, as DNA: TGCAGTGCTAGACCTCGACAGGGGCAGTTCTTC. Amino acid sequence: CSARPRQGQFF.

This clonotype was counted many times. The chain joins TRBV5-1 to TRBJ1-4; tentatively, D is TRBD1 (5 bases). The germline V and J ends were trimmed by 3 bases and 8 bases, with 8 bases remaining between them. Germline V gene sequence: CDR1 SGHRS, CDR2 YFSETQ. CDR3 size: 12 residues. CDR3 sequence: CASSSQGEKLFF. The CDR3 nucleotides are TGCGCCAGCAGCTCGCAGGGAGAAAAACTGTTTTTT.

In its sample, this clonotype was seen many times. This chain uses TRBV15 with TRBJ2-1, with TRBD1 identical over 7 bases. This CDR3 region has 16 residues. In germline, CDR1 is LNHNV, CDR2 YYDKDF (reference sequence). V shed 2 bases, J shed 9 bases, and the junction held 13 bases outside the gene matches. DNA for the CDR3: TGTGCCACCAGCAGACCCCTACAGACAGGGCAACGTGAGCAGTTCTTC. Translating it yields CATSRPLQTGQREQFF.

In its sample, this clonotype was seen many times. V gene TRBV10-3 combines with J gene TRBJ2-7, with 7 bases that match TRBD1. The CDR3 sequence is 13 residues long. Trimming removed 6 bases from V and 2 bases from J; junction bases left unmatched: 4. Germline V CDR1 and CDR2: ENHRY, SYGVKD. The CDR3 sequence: CAIRPQGTYEQYF. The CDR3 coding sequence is TGTGCCATCAGACCACAGGGGACCTACGAGCAGTACTTC.

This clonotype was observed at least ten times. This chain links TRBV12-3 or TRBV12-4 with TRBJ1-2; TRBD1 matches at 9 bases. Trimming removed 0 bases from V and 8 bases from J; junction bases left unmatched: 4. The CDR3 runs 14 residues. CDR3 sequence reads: CASSLAGQGAGYTF. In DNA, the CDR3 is TGTGCCAGCAGTTTAGCGGGACAGGGTGCCGGCTACACCTTC.

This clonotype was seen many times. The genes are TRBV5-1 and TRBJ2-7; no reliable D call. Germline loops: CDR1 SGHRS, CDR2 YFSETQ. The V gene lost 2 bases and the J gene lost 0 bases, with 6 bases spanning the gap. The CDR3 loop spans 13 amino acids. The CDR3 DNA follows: TGCGCCAGCAGCTTTGAAAGCTCCTACGAGCAGTACTTC. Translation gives CASSFESSYEQYF.

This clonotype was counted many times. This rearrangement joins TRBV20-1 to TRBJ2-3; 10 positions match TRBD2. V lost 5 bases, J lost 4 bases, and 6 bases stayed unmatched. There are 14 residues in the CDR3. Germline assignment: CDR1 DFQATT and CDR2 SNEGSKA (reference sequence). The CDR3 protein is CSAQISGRADTQYF. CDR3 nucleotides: TGCAGTGCTCAGATAAGCGGGAGGGCAGATACGCAGTATTTT.

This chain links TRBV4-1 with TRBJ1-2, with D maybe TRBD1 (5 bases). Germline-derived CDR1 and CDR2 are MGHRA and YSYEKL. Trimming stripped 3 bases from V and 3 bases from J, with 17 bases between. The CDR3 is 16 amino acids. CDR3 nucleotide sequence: TGCGCCAGCAGCCATCCACCGGCGGCGGGGGACTATGGCTACACCTTC. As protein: CASSHPPAAGDYGYTF.

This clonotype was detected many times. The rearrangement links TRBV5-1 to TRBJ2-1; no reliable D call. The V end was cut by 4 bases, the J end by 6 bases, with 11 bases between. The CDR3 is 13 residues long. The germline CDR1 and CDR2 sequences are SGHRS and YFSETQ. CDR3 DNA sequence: TGCGCCAGCAGCCCGGGTTGGGGCAATGAGCAGTTCTTC. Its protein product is CASSPGWGNEQFF.

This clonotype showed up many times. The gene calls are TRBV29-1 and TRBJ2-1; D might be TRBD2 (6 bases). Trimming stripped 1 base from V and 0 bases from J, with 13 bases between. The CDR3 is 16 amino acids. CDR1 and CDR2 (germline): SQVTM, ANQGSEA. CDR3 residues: CSVEALGGFSYNEQFF. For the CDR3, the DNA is TGCAGCGTTGAAGCCCTCGGAGGGTTCTCCTACAATGAGCAGTTCTTC.

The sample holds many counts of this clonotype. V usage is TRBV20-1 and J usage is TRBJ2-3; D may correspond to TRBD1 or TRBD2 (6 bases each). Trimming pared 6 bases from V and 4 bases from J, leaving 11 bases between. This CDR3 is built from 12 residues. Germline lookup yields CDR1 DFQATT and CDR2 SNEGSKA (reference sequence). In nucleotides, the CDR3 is TGCAGTGCCAAGGGGGGAGCAGATACGCAGTATTTT. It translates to CSAKGGADTQYF.

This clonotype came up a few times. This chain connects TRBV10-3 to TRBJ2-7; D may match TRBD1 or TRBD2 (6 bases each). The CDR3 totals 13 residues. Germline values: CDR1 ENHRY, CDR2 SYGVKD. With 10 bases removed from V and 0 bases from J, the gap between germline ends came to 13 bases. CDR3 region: CATAEGGSYEQYF. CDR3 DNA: TGTGCCACCGCTGAGGGGGGCTCCTACGAGCAGTACTTC.

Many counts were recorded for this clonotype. In DNA, the CDR3 is TGCAGTGCTAGAGCTCCTAGCGGGAGTTCGAATACGCAGTATTTT. It encodes CSARAPSGSSNTQYF. The gene calls are TRBV20-1 and TRBJ2-3, with TRBD2 identical over 10 bases. This CDR3 comprises 15 residues. J gave up 7 bases and V 1 base, and 8 bases lay outside the gene matches. Per the germline V gene, CDR1 is DFQATT and CDR2 is SNEGSKA (reference sequence).

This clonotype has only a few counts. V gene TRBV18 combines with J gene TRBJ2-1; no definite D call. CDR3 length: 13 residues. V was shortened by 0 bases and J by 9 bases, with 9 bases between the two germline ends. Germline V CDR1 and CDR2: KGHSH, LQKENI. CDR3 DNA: TGTGCCAGCTCACCACCGATACGCAGTGAGCAGTTCTTC. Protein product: CASSPPIRSEQFF.

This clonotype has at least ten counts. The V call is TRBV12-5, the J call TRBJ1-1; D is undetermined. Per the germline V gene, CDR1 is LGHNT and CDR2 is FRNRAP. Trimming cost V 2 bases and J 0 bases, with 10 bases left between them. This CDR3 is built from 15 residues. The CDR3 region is CASGLSHNMNTEAFF. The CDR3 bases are TGTGCTAGTGGTTTGTCGCATAATATGAACACTGAAGCTTTCTTT.

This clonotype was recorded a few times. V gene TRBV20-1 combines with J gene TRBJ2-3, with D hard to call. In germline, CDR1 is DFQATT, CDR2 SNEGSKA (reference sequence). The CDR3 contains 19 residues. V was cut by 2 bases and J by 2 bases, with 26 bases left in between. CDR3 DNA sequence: TGCAGTGCTAGACCGACTGTGAGGACCCCAAAGGCCGTCACAGATACGCAGTATTTT. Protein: CSARPTVRTPKAVTDTQYF.

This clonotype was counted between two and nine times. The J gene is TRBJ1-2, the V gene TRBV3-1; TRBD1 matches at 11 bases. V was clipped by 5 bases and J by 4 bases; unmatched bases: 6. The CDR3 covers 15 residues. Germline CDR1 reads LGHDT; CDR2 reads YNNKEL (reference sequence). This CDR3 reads CASSANGQGAYGYTF. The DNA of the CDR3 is TGTGCCAGCAGCGCGAACGGACAGGGGGCCTATGGCTACACCTTC.

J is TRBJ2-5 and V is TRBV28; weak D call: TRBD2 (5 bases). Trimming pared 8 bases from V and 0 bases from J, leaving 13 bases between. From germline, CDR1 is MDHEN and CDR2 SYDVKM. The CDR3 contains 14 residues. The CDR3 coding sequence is TGTGCCAGCGCTCCCGGCGGGTACCAAGAGACCCAGTACTTC. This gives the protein CASAPGGYQETQYF.

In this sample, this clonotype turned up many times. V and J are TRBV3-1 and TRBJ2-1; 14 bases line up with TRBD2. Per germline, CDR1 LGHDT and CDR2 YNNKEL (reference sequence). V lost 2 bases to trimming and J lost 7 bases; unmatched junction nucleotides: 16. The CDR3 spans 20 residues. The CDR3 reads CASSQIPGTSGRVGGNEQFF. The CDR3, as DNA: TGTGCCAGCAGCCAAATCCCCGGGACTAGCGGGAGAGTTGGCGGGAATGAGCAGTTCTTC.

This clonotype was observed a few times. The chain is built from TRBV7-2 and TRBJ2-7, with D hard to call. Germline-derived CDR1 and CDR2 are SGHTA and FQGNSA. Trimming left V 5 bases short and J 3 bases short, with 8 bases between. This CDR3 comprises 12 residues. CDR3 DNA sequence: TGTGCCAGCAGCCGACGGATCTACGAGCAGTACTTC. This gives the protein CASSRRIYEQYF.

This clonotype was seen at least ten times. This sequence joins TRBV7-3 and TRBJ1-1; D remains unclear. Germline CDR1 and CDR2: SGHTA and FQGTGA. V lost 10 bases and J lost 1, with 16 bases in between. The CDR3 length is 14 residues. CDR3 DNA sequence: TGTGCCACTCAACCGGGCCCCCAGAACACTGAAGCTTTCTTT. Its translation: CATQPGPQNTEAFF. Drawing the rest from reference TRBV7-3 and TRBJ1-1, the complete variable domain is GAGVSQTPSNKVTEKGKYVELRCDPISGHTALYWYRQSLGQGPEFLIYFQGTGAADDSGLPNDRFFAVRPEGSVSTLKIQRTERGDSAVYLCATQPGPQNTEAFFGQGTRLTVV.

The chain's CDR3 is CASSSRTGGMDEQFF. CDR3 DNA sequence: TGCGCCAGCAGCTCCAGGACAGGGGGGATGGATGAGCAGTTCTTC. The chain recombines TRBV5-1 with TRBJ2-1; 10 positions match TRBD1. In germline, CDR1 is SGHRS, CDR2 YFSETQ. The CDR3 totals 15 residues. The trim removed 3 bases at V and 8 bases at J, leaving 8 bases unmatched.

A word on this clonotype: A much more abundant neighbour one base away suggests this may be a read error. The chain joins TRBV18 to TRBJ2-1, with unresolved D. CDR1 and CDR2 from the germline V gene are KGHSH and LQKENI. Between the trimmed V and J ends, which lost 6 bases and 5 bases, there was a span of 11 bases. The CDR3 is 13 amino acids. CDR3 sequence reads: CASSAVPHNEQFF. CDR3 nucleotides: TGTGCCAGCTCGGCGGTCCCCCACAATGAGCAGTTCTTC.

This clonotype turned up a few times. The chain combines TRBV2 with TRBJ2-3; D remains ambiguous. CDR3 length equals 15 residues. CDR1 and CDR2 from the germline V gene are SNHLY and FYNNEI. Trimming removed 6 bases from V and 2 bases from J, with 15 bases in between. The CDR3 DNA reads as TGTGCCAGCAGGAAGGTGGTTTCGAACACAGATACGCAGTATTTT. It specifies CASRKVVSNTDTQYF.

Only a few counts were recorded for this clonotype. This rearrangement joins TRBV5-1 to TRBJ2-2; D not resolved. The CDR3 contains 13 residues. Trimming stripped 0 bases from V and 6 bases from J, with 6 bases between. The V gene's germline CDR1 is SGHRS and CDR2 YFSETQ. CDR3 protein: CASSLGSPGELFF. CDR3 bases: TGCGCCAGCAGCTTGGGAAGTCCCGGGGAGCTGTTTTTT.

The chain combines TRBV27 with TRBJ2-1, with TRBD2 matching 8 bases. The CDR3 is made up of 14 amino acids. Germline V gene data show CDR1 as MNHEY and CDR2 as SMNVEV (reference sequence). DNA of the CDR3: TGTGTCACGCAGAGACTAGCGACCTACAATGAGCAGTTCTTC. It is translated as CVTQRLATYNEQFF.